Below are 11 T cell receptor beta chains sequenced from a single sample in a study of cytomegalovirus exposure and HLA in healthy donors. Primers for the PCR totalled 60 Vbeta and 13 Jbeta. The repertoire was sequenced with immunoSEQ multiplex PCR; TCRdb's copy has only in-frame clones and lacks some. The sample yields about 60,000 clones, about two thirds seen once. Sequencing was done on a sample of PBMCs. The receptors shown here come from an older woman in good health and CMV-seropositive.

The chain has TRBV19 and TRBJ1-3; D may be TRBD1 (6 bases). The CDR3 covers 13 residues. Germline lookup yields CDR1 LNHDA and CDR2 SQIVND (reference sequence). V was cut by 6 bases and J by 5 bases, with 11 bases left in between. The chain's CDR3 is CASSLRDRNTIYF. The CDR3 coding sequence is TGTGCCAGTAGCCTACGGGACAGAAACACCATATATTTT.

The chain recombines TRBV6-5 with TRBJ2-7; no clear D. Trimming removed 7 bases at V and 1 base at J, with 11 bases between. Germline CDR1 is MNHEY and CDR2 is SVGAGI. This CDR3 spans 13 amino acids. For the CDR3, the DNA is TGTGCCAGCACTCACCCGGTGTCCTACGAGCAGTACTTC. Its translation: CASTHPVSYEQYF.

This chain joins TRBV7-6 and TRBJ2-7, with 9 bases aligning to TRBD1. Germline trimming cut 3 bases from V and 4 bases from J; bases unmatched to any gene: 4. CDR3 length equals 14 residues. The germline gives CDR1 SGHVS, CDR2 FNYEAQ. The CDR3 spells CASSFRTGDYEQYF. The CDR3 DNA sequence: TGTGCCAGCAGCTTCCGGACAGGGGATTACGAGCAGTACTTC. Combining the CDR3 with reference TRBV7-6 and TRBJ2-7 gives the whole variable domain GAGVSQSPRYKVTKRGQDVALRCDPISGHVSLYWYRQALGQGPEFLTYFNYEAQQDKSGLPNDRFSAERPEGSISTLTIQRTEQRDSAMYRCASSFRTGDYEQYFGPGTRLTVT.

This clone was counted once. The rearrangement joins TRBV6-1 to TRBJ2-5, with TRBD2 matching 7 bases. This CDR3 has 14 residues. Germline-derived CDR1 and CDR2 are MNHNS and SASEGT. The V and J ends lost 7 bases and 5 bases, in that order; junction bases with no gene match: 10. CDR3 amino acids: CASTVTVGGETQYF. Written as DNA, the CDR3 is TGTGCCAGCACTGTGACTGTCGGGGGGGAGACCCAGTACTTC.

This clone was found a few times. The chain uses TRBV27 and TRBJ2-7; 11 nucleotides agree with TRBD2. Germline-derived CDR1 and CDR2 are MNHEY and SMNVEV (reference sequence). Germline trimming cut 5 bases from V and 3 bases from J; bases unmatched to any gene: 6. The CDR3 loop spans 15 amino acids. CDR3 DNA: TGTGCCAGCAGTGATGGGACTAGCGGTTTCTACGAGCAGTACTTC. Protein: CASSDGTSGFYEQYF.

This rearrangement joins TRBV9 to TRBJ2-5; the match to TRBD2 covers 10 bases. Germline lookup yields CDR1 SGDLS and CDR2 YYNGEE. The CDR3 is made up of 17 amino acids. With 0 bases clipped from V and 4 bases from J, the junction kept 9 bases outside the gene matches. CDR3 sequence: CASSVGGSGGAVETQYF. As DNA, the CDR3 is TGTGCCAGCAGCGTAGGCGGGAGCGGGGGGGCCGTAGAGACCCAGTACTTC.

This clone showed up just a few times. The V gene is TRBV27, the J gene TRBJ1-2, with a weak D call TRBD1 (5 bases). Trimming shortened V by 5 bases and J by 8 bases, and 21 bases separated the two germline ends. The CDR3 loop spans 15 amino acids. Per the germline V gene, CDR1 is MNHEY and CDR2 is SMNVEV (reference sequence). CDR3 region: CASSLKADGGRGYTF. Here the CDR3 DNA reads TGTGCCAGCAGTCTAAAAGCTGACGGGGGGAGGGGCTACACCTTC.

The chain recombines TRBV7-6 with TRBJ2-1, with TRBD2 matching over 10 bases. V gave up 5 bases and J gave up 6 bases; unmatched junction bases: 7. The CDR3 totals 15 residues. Per germline, CDR1 SGHVS and CDR2 FNYEAQ. CDR3 nucleotides: TGTGCCAGCAGCACCCAGCGGGGGGGGACCAATGAGCAGTTCTTC. Its protein product is CASSTQRGGTNEQFF.

The chain uses TRBV4-3 and TRBJ2-3; 14 bases map to TRBD2. The CDR3 runs to 18 residues. Trimming removed 0 bases from V and 3 bases from J; junction bases left unmatched: 5. Germline V gives CDR1 LGHNA, CDR2 YSLEER. The DNA for the CDR3 is TGCGCCAGCAGCCAAGATGGACTAGCGGGGGGAGGTACAGATACGCAGTATTTT. This gives the protein CASSQDGLAGGGTDTQYF.

The J gene is TRBJ2-7, the V gene TRBV18; 8 bases are shared with TRBD1. CDR1 KGHSH and CDR2 LQKENI come from the germline V gene. CDR3 length: 16 amino acids. V dropped 4 bases and J dropped 2; count of bases not matched to a gene: 10. The CDR3 loop is CASSLGQGASAYEQYF. The CDR3 bases are TGTGCCAGCTCACTGGGGCAGGGGGCTAGCGCCTACGAGCAGTACTTC.

This clone came up a few times. The V call is TRBV4-3, the J call TRBJ1-1, with D maybe TRBD1 (6 bases). V lost 2 bases, J lost 3 bases, and 25 bases lay in between. Germline-derived CDR1 and CDR2 are LGHNA and YSLEER. CDR3 length: 19 residues. The chain's CDR3 is CASSQLNFTTDSQDTEAFF. DNA for the CDR3: TGCGCCAGCAGCCAACTTAACTTTACTACGGACAGCCAAGACACTGAAGCTTTCTTT.